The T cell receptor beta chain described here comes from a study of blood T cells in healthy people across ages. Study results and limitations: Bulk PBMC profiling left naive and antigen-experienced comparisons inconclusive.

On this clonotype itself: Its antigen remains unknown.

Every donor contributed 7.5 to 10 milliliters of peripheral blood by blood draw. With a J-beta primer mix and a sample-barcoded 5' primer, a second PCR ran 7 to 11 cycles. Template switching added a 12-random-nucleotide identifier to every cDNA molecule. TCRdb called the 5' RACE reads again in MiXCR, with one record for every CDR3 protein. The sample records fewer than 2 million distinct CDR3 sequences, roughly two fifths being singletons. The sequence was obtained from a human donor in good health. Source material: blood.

This chain's CDR3 is CASSLPTVYTQYF. CDR3 coding DNA: TGTGCCAGCAGCCTCCCGACAGTCTATACGCAGTATTTT. The chain joins TRBV5-8 to TRBJ2-3, with TRBD1 as a possible D gene (5 bases). The V and J ends lost 4 bases and 7 bases respectively, with 13 bases between them. CDR3 length: 13 residues. Germline V gives CDR1 SGHTS, CDR2 YDEGEE.